One T cell receptor (beta chain) is described in this entry. This entry comes from a study of OX40 agonist ivuxolimab in advanced cancers. Repertoires were generated with immunoSEQ multiplex PCR, while TCRdb's copy carries only in-frame clones and drops some. In the table there are about 76,000 clones, roughly 80% of which are singletons. Germline assignment: CDR1 SGHRS and CDR2 YFSETQ. This CDR3 region has 14 residues. V was shortened by 3 bases and J by 1 base, with 10 bases between the two germline ends. This TCR was sampled from an adult with an advanced solid tumor such as melanoma, head and neck, liver or kidney cancer. The source material was CD4+ or CD8+ T cells sorted from blood, sampled in a trial of the OX40 agonist ivuxolimab. This sequence joins TRBV5-1 and TRBJ2-5, with a weak D call TRBD1 (6 bases). The CDR3 bases are TGCGCCAGCAGCTATGGACAGTTCCAAGAGACCCAGTACTTC. Translating it yields CASSYGQFQETQYF.